Each of the 2 T cell receptor beta chains below was sequenced from the same sample in a study of blood T cell repertoires in COVID-19. The table came from immunoSEQ multiplex PCR; TCRdb's copy has only in-frame clones and leaves some out. Of roughly 330,000 clones in the sample, around nine tenths were seen once. Sample: PBMCs or T cells enriched from blood (not recorded which). Every receptor here comes from a man aged 30 to 39 who had recovered from COVID-19.

The chain uses TRBV7-6 and TRBJ1-6; tentatively, D is TRBD1 (6 bases). The CDR3 spans 16 residues. Per the germline V gene, CDR1 is SGHVS and CDR2 is FNYEAQ. V was trimmed by 2 bases and J by 3 bases, leaving 11 bases between them. The DNA for the CDR3 is TGTGCCAGCAGCTTATATCAGGACAGCTATAATTCACCCCTCCACTTT. It is translated as CASSLYQDSYNSPLHF.

A single count supports this clone. CDR3 nucleotide sequence: TGCGCCAGTGTTAGACTAGCGGGGGAGCAAGAGACCCAGTACTTC. Protein: CASVRLAGEQETQYF. The chain links TRBV5-1 to TRBJ2-5; 12 bases fit TRBD2. This CDR3 has 15 residues. Germline CDR1 SGHRS, CDR2 YFSETQ. The V segment lost 8 bases and the J segment 2 bases; nucleotides outside the gene matches: 7.